This TCR beta chain was sequenced in a study of shared clonotypes between healthy human individuals. CDR1 and CDR2 (germline): SQVTM, ANQGSEA. Trimming cost V 4 bases and J 5 bases, with 14 bases left between them. This CDR3 has 13 amino acids. Assay: immunoSEQ multiplex PCR; the TCRdb copy retains only in-frame clones and omits some. The table records millions of clones, just over 90% of them present only once. The naive CD8 fraction comprised CD45RO-negative cells positively selected for CCR7 and excluded terminally differentiated effector memory CD45RA+ cells. The sample was naive CD8+ T cells from PBMCs. This clonotype was obtained from a man aged 18 to 35 in good health. Some clones in this sample may be carry-over from other donors' samples. The genes are TRBV29-1 and TRBJ1-1; D might be TRBD1 (5 bases). The CDR3 spells CSVVGTQGTEAFF. CDR3 coding DNA: TGCAGCGTTGTGGGGACTCAGGGAACTGAAGCTTTCTTT.